This is a list of T cell receptor beta chains from one sample in a study of cytomegalovirus exposure and HLA in healthy donors. Sequencing was performed with immunoSEQ multiplex PCR; in TCRdb, only in-frame clones are kept and a portion is missing. The table includes about 150,000 clones, over 65% detected once. Sequenced: PBMCs. The receptor set was obtained from a middle-aged woman in good health and CMV-seronegative. Each CDR3 is given with its conserved first and last residue.

TRBV28	17	TRBJ2-3	CASSLDLLRGAVDTQYF
TRBV19	16	TRBJ2-7	CASSNPYRGRMYEQYF
TRBV19	13	TRBJ1-5	CASSITPDQPQHF
TRBV5-6	14	TRBJ2-7	CASSFDRLDNEQYF
TRBV7-3	18	TRBJ2-2	CASSAQAGLAGKTGELFF
TRBV2	14	TRBJ2-7	CASSLDRGRGEQYF
TRBV25-1	14	TRBJ2-7	CASSELQGAYEQYF
TRBV7-2	13	TRBJ2-5	CASSSTGLGTQYF
TRBV7-6	16	TRBJ2-1	CASSLEGLAGGNEQFF
TRBV19	14	TRBJ1-1	CASSRGQGIAEAFF
TRBV18	16	TRBJ2-7	CASSPSEGQGLFEQYF
TRBV11-2	13	TRBJ2-1	CASSSGLYNEQFF
TRBV6-6	13	TRBJ1-5	CASSIQPEGPQHF
TRBV5-4	18	TRBJ1-2	CASSLGPGTGISNYGYTF
TRBV11-2	19	TRBJ1-5	CASRLFSRGATHAHQPQHF
TRBV7-7	13	TRBJ2-5	CASSLITGETQYF
TRBV5-4	13	TRBJ2-7	CASSPTGSYEQYF
TRBV6-1	17	TRBJ1-2	CASSERMGQGVLHGYTF
TRBV4-1	14	TRBJ2-1	CASRRASGNNEQFF
TRBV18	14	TRBJ1-1	CASSNGQMNTEAFF
TRBV7-9	14	TRBJ2-7	CASSSGQGGSEQYF
TRBV6-1	15	TRBJ1-1	CASSDPGQINTEAFF
TRBV5-1	14	TRBJ2-3	CASAPGGASDTQYF
TRBV19	15	TRBJ1-2	CASSIWSGMQYGYTF
TRBV6-1	15	TRBJ1-1	CASSEDPGGATEAFF
TRBV5-4	15	TRBJ2-7	CASSLSGTNSYEQYF
TRBV1	16	TRBJ2-1	CTSSPEELRPSNEQFF
TRBV10-2	17	TRBJ1-5	CASSATSGQGSNQPQHF
TRBV14	13	TRBJ1-1	CASSRQMNTEAFF
TRBV11-2	16	TRBJ2-3	CASSLDGAGIVDTQYF
TRBV5-5	14	TRBJ1-5	CASSLGTGSEPQHF
TRBV6-1	14	TRBJ1-6	CASSPSLYNSPLHF
TRBV6-6	12	TRBJ2-7	CASSYAAYEQYF